These T cell receptor beta chains were read from a single sample in a study of blood T cell repertoires in COVID-19. Using immunoSEQ multiplex PCR, the repertoire was profiled, and TCRdb retains in-frame clones only, with some absent. The table includes 390,000 or so clones, more than 80% detected once. What was sequenced was peripheral blood. Receptors were obtained from a woman aged 30 to 39 with COVID-19, enrolled during active disease. The CDR3 runs from the conserved cysteine through the conserved F or W. A D gene is named only where the DNA matches it firmly. Not all rows give a size; the values are once, few, many and, for expanded clones, a class.

size: once; V: TRBV9; J: TRBJ2-6; D: NA; CDR3: CASSGRRDSGANVLTF; DNA: TGTGCCAGCAGCGGTAGACGGGACTCTGGGGCCAACGTCCTGACTTTC
size: few; V: TRBV3-1/TRBV3-2; J: TRBJ2-1; D: TRBD2; CDR3: CASRQSTSGGNEQFF; DNA: TGTGCCAGCAGACAGAGTACTAGCGGGGGAAATGAGCAGTTCTTC
size: NA; V: TRBV7-9; J: TRBJ2-5; D: TRBD1; CDR3: CASSPGQGKETQYF; DNA: TGTGCCAGCAGCCCAGGACAGGGAAAAGAGACCCAGTACTTC
size: NA; V: TRBV5-5; J: TRBJ1-1; D: NA; CDR3: CASSLSYPTGVNTEAFF; DNA: TGTGCCAGCAGCTTGTCTTACCCAACCGGGGTGAACACTGAAGCTTTCTTT
size: NA; V: TRBV30; J: TRBJ2-1; D: TRBD2; CDR3: CAWSTGLASSYNEQFF; DNA: TGTGCCTGGAGTACCGGACTAGCGAGCTCCTACAATGAGCAGTTCTTC
size: NA; V: TRBV7-2; J: TRBJ2-3; D: NA; CDR3: CASSLGHPDTQYF; DNA: TGTGCCAGCAGCTTAGGACACCCAGATACGCAGTATTTT
size: NA; V: TRBV13; J: TRBJ2-7; D: NA; CDR3: CASSLGPPDVTRFYEQYF; DNA: TGTGCCAGCAGCTTAGGCCCCCCCGACGTGACACGGTTCTACGAGCAGTACTTC
size: NA; V: TRBV7-9; J: TRBJ2-3; D: TRBD1; CDR3: CASSSSGDRRDTQYF; DNA: TGTGCCAGCAGCTCCTCCGGGGACAGGAGGGATACGCAGTATTTT
size: NA; V: TRBV7-2; J: TRBJ1-1; D: TRBD1; CDR3: CASSLDRGTAFF; DNA: TGTGCCAGCAGCTTGGACAGGGGGACGGCTTTCTTT
size: NA; V: TRBV7-2; J: TRBJ2-5; D: TRBD1; CDR3: CASSLDGTRGETQYF; DNA: TGTGCCAGCAGCTTAGACGGGACCAGGGGGGAGACCCAGTACTTC
size: NA; V: TRBV6-1; J: TRBJ2-1; D: TRBD1; CDR3: CASSEAFPTGGYNEQFF; DNA: TGTGCCAGCAGTGAAGCGTTCCCGACAGGGGGGTACAATGAGCAGTTCTTC
size: NA; V: TRBV6-5; J: TRBJ2-1; D: TRBD2; CDR3: CASSYLLAGVNEQFF; DNA: TGTGCCAGCAGTTACTTGCTAGCGGGAGTCAATGAGCAGTTCTTC
size: NA; V: TRBV6-6; J: TRBJ1-4; D: TRBD1; CDR3: CAIRQGTTNEKLFF; DNA: TGTGCCATCCGACAGGGGACAACTAATGAAAAACTGTTTTTT
size: NA; V: TRBV28; J: TRBJ1-3; D: TRBD1; CDR3: CASAFQGASGNTIYF; DNA: TGTGCCAGTGCTTTCCAGGGGGCGTCTGGAAACACCATATATTTT
size: NA; V: TRBV7-8; J: TRBJ2-5; D: TRBD2; CDR3: CASSLTVGGKETQYF; DNA: TGTGCCAGCAGCTTAACTGTGGGAGGGAAAGAGACCCAGTACTTC
size: NA; V: TRBV10-3; J: TRBJ2-7; D: NA; CDR3: CAISGLATEQYF; DNA: TGTGCCATCAGTGGCCTAGCTACCGAGCAGTACTTC
size: once; V: TRBV5-5; J: TRBJ2-3; D: TRBD2; CDR3: CASSRAWERGVSNTQYF; DNA: TGTGCCAGCAGCCGCGCCTGGGAGCGGGGGGTTTCGAATACGCAGTATTTT
size: NA; V: TRBV9; J: TRBJ2-2; D: TRBD2; CDR3: CASSVVSGSGGASTGELFF; DNA: TGTGCCAGCAGCGTGGTCAGCGGGAGCGGGGGGGCGAGCACCGGGGAGCTGTTTTTT
size: NA; V: TRBV3-1/TRBV3-2; J: TRBJ1-2; D: NA; CDR3: CASSQEGTAGHGYTF; DNA: TGTGCCAGCAGCCAAGAAGGGACGGCGGGGCATGGCTACACCTTC
size: NA; V: TRBV2; J: TRBJ1-2; D: NA; CDR3: CASSEWKGLNGYTF; DNA: TGTGCCAGCAGTGAGTGGAAGGGGCTGAATGGCTACACCTTC
size: NA; V: TRBV6-1; J: TRBJ2-1; D: NA; CDR3: CASSEPRVEQFF; DNA: TGTGCCAGCAGTGAACCCCGGGTTGAGCAGTTCTTC
size: NA; V: TRBV9; J: TRBJ2-6; D: NA; CDR3: CASAKGQGSGANVLTF; DNA: TGTGCCAGCGCTAAAGGGCAGGGTTCAGGGGCCAACGTCCTGACTTTC
size: NA; V: TRBV28; J: TRBJ1-6; D: TRBD1; CDR3: CASKHRDRGYSPLHF; DNA: TGTGCCAGCAAACACCGGGACAGGGGGTATTCACCCCTCCACTTT
size: NA; V: TRBV4-3; J: TRBJ2-3; D: TRBD2; CDR3: CASSQDAGLAGLTDTQYF; DNA: TGCGCCAGCAGCCAAGATGCCGGACTAGCGGGGTTGACGGATACGCAGTATTTT
size: NA; V: TRBV19; J: TRBJ1-1; D: NA; CDR3: CASSMGGRDTEAFF; DNA: TGTGCCAGTAGTATGGGGGGGAGGGACACTGAAGCTTTCTTT
size: NA; V: TRBV5-5; J: TRBJ1-5; D: NA; CDR3: CASSLYQSNQPQHF; DNA: TGTGCCAGCAGCTTGTATCAGAGCAATCAGCCCCAGCATTTT
size: NA; V: TRBV6-5; J: TRBJ2-7; D: NA; CDR3: CASSYGQGSYEQYF; DNA: TGTGCCAGCAGTTACGGACAAGGTAGCTACGAGCAGTACTTC
size: NA; V: TRBV30; J: TRBJ1-3; D: NA; CDR3: CAWSGGRPGNTIYF; DNA: TGTGCCTGGAGCGGGGGGCGTCCTGGAAACACCATATATTTT
size: NA; V: TRBV11-1; J: TRBJ2-3; D: NA; CDR3: CASSLLTTVAQYF; DNA: TGTGCCAGCAGCTTATTGACCACAGTGGCGCAGTATTTT
size: NA; V: TRBV2; J: TRBJ2-3; D: TRBD2; CDR3: CASSEGTSGDYLARDTQYF; DNA: TGTGCCAGCAGTGAAGGGACTAGCGGAGACTATCTGGCACGAGATACGCAGTATTTT
size: NA; V: TRBV6-6; J: TRBJ2-3; D: TRBD1; CDR3: CASNQRAGGADTQYF; DNA: TGTGCCAGCAACCAAAGGGCAGGGGGCGCCGATACGCAGTATTTT
size: NA; V: TRBV5-5; J: TRBJ1-5; D: TRBD1; CDR3: CASSRTGGNQPQHF; DNA: TGTGCCAGCAGCCGAACAGGGGGCAATCAGCCCCAGCATTTT
size: NA; V: TRBV9; J: TRBJ2-1; D: NA; CDR3: CASSDPGVVVNEQFF; DNA: TGTGCCAGCAGCGACCCCGGGGTGGTGGTCAATGAGCAGTTCTTC
size: NA; V: TRBV27; J: TRBJ1-1; D: TRBD1; CDR3: CASSFTRALGGRAEAFF; DNA: TGTGCCAGCAGTTTCACGCGTGCGCTAGGGGGCAGAGCTGAAGCTTTCTTT
size: NA; V: TRBV5-1; J: TRBJ1-1; D: NA; CDR3: CASSLGGANTEAFF; DNA: TGCGCCAGCAGCTTGGGTGGAGCGAACACTGAAGCTTTCTTT
size: NA; V: TRBV5-6; J: TRBJ1-2; D: NA; CDR3: CASSLGGTGFHGYTF; DNA: TGTGCCAGCAGCTTGGGGGGTACAGGGTTCCATGGCTACACCTTC
size: NA; V: TRBV30; J: TRBJ2-1; D: NA; CDR3: CAWSSGMYNEQFF; DNA: TGTGCCTGGAGTAGCGGAATGTACAATGAGCAGTTCTTC
size: once; V: TRBV7-9; J: TRBJ2-1; D: TRBD2; CDR3: CASRILAGGNNEQFF; DNA: TGTGCCAGCAGAATTTTAGCGGGAGGGAACAATGAGCAGTTCTTC
size: NA; V: TRBV4-2; J: TRBJ2-2; D: TRBD2; CDR3: CASSFLPGGGTSNTGELFF; DNA: TGTGCCAGCAGCTTTTTGCCGGGCGGGGGGACTTCGAACACCGGGGAGCTGTTTTTT
size: NA; V: TRBV19; J: TRBJ1-5; D: NA; CDR3: CASGSNSNQPQHF; DNA: TGTGCCAGTGGCAGTAATAGCAATCAGCCCCAGCATTTT
size: NA; V: TRBV5-1; J: TRBJ1-5; D: TRBD1; CDR3: CASSFSGQADQPQHF; DNA: TGCGCCAGCAGCTTCTCGGGACAGGCGGATCAGCCCCAGCATTTT
size: NA; V: TRBV4-2; J: TRBJ2-1; D: TRBD2; CDR3: CASSQVFSLAGFNEQFF; DNA: TGTGCCAGCAGCCAAGTATTCTCTCTAGCGGGGTTCAATGAGCAGTTCTTC
size: NA; V: TRBV10-3; J: TRBJ2-2; D: NA; CDR3: CAISVLAGAQTNTGELFF; DNA: TGTGCCATCAGTGTTCTAGCCGGCGCTCAAACGAACACCGGGGAGCTGTTTTTT
size: NA; V: TRBV6-5; J: TRBJ1-3; D: NA; CDR3: CASRAAGESGNTIYF; DNA: TGTGCCAGCAGGGCAGCAGGGGAATCTGGAAACACCATATATTTT
size: NA; V: TRBV2; J: TRBJ2-7; D: NA; CDR3: CASRRGYEQYF; DNA: TGTGCCAGCAGGCGGGGCTACGAGCAGTACTTC
size: NA; V: TRBV13; J: TRBJ2-1; D: NA; CDR3: CASSLPGVGDEQFF; DNA: TGTGCCAGCAGCTTACCGGGAGTAGGGGATGAGCAGTTCTTC
size: NA; V: TRBV10-3; J: TRBJ1-5; D: NA; CDR3: CAISESAYWAGRIVDQPQHF; DNA: TGTGCCATCAGTGAGTCGGCCTATTGGGCAGGGCGGATAGTCGATCAGCCCCAGCATTTT
size: NA; V: TRBV4-1; J: TRBJ2-1; D: TRBD2; CDR3: CASSQGERGSYNEQFF; DNA: TGCGCCAGCAGCCAGGGGGAGCGGGGGTCCTACAATGAGCAGTTCTTC
size: NA; V: TRBV4-3; J: TRBJ1-2; D: NA; CDR3: CASSQDRSGGNYGYTF; DNA: TGCGCCAGCAGCCAAGATCGGTCAGGAGGGAACTATGGCTACACCTTC
size: NA; V: TRBV2; J: TRBJ2-1; D: TRBD1; CDR3: CASRETTGDDEQFF; DNA: TGTGCCAGCAGGGAAACGACAGGGGACGATGAGCAGTTCTTC
size: NA; V: TRBV7-9; J: TRBJ1-3; D: TRBD1; CDR3: CASSPGQGGNTIYF; DNA: TGTGCCAGCAGCCCTGGACAGGGTGGAAACACCATATATTTT
size: few; V: TRBV2; J: TRBJ1-2; D: TRBD1; CDR3: CASNGGQGIYGYTF; DNA: TGTGCCAGCAATGGAGGACAGGGGATTTATGGCTACACCTTC
size: NA; V: TRBV6-2/TRBV6-3; J: TRBJ2-3; D: NA; CDR3: CASSYSGRDADTQYF; DNA: TGTGCCAGCAGTTACTCGGGCAGGGATGCAGATACGCAGTATTTT
size: NA; V: TRBV15; J: TRBJ2-1; D: NA; CDR3: CATSPGSYNEQFF; DNA: TGTGCCACCAGCCCGGGCTCCTACAATGAGCAGTTCTTC
size: NA; V: TRBV7-9; J: TRBJ2-5; D: TRBD2; CDR3: CASSPRGLAGGETQYF; DNA: TGTGCCAGCAGCCCAAGGGGACTAGCGGGAGGGGAGACCCAGTACTTC
size: NA; V: TRBV27; J: TRBJ1-1; D: NA; CDR3: CASSLGRLTEAFF; DNA: TGTGCCAGCAGTTTAGGCAGGCTCACTGAAGCTTTCTTT
size: NA; V: TRBV6-5; J: TRBJ2-1; D: TRBD2; CDR3: CASSYWRGAYNEQFF; DNA: TGTGCCAGCAGTTATTGGCGGGGGGCTTACAATGAGCAGTTCTTC
size: many; V: TRBV2; J: TRBJ2-1; D: TRBD1; CDR3: CASSGSRDRGHNEQFF; DNA: TGTGCCAGCAGTGGGAGCAGGGACAGGGGACACAATGAGCAGTTCTTC